The clone carrying this TCR beta chain was seen just once. What it binds is unknown. Trimming left V 1 base short and J 10 bases short, with 20 bases between. The germline V gene has CDR1 LGHDT and CDR2 YNNKEL (reference sequence). The CDR3 is 16 residues long. This sample is part of a study of blood T cells in healthy people across ages. Peripheral blood was drawn, approximately 10 milliliters per donor. Study-wide results and limits: Whereas aged donors had fewer naive CD4+ cells, long-lived donors had more of them and higher diversity. Age showed a roughly linear inverse relationship with TCR beta diversity per million T cells.

Primers used in a second PCR of about 6 to 11 cycles were a sample-barcoded 5' primer and a J-beta primer mix. TCRdb itself ran the 5' RACE reads through MiXCR, one entry per CDR3 protein. The sample yields hundreds of thousands of distinct CDR3 sequences, roughly 58% seen once. The sequence was obtained from a man between 60 and 75 years old in good health. This chain joins TRBV3-1 and TRBJ2-1; D may be TRBD1 or TRBD2 (5 bases each). The sample was blood. CDR3 nucleotide sequence: TGTGCCAGCAGCCAAGGGGACGGACCTCCTAACCACGAGCAGTTCTTC. This encodes CASSQGDGPPNHEQFF.